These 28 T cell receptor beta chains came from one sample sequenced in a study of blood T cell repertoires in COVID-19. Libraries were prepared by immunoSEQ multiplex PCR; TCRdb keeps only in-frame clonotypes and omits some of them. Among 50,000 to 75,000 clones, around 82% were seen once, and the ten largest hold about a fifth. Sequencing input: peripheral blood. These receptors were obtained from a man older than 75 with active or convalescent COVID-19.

In DNA, the CDR3 is TGTGCCAGCAGCCAAGGTCTAGGAGGCAATGAGCAGTTCTTC. Amino acid sequence: CASSQGLGGNEQFF. V is TRBV4-2 and J is TRBJ2-1; tentatively, D is TRBD2 (5 bases). From germline, CDR1 is LGHNA and CDR2 YNFKEQ. Trimming pared 1 base from V and 6 bases from J, leaving 10 bases between. The CDR3 consists of 14 residues.

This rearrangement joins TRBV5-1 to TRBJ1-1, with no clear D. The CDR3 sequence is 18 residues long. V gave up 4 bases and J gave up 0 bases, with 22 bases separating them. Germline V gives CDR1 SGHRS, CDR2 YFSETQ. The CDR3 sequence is CASSVQPGGSGMNTEAFF. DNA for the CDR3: TGCGCCAGCAGCGTCCAGCCGGGCGGGAGTGGCATGAACACTGAAGCTTTCTTT.

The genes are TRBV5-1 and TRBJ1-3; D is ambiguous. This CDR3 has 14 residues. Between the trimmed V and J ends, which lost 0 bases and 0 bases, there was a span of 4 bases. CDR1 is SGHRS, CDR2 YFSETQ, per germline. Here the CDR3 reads CASSLAHSGNTIYF. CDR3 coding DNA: TGCGCCAGCAGCTTGGCCCACTCTGGAAACACCATATATTTT. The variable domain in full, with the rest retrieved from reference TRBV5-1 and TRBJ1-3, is KAGVTQTPRYLIKTRGQQVTLSCSPISGHRSVSWYQQTPGQGLQFLFEYFSETQRNKGNFPGRFSGRQFSNSRSEMNVSTLELGDSALYLCASSLAHSGNTIYFGEGSWLTVV.

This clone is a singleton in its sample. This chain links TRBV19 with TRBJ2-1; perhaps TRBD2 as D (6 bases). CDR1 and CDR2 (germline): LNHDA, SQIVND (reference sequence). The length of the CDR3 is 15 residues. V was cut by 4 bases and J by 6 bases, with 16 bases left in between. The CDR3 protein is CASSTYDSGVNEQFF. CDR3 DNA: TGTGCCAGTAGTACCTATGACTCGGGGGTCAATGAGCAGTTCTTC.

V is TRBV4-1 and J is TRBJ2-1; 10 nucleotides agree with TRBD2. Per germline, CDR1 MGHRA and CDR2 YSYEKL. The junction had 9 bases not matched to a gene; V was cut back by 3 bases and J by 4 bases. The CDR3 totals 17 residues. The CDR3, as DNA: TGCGCCAGCAGCCAGGACTTTTTAGCGGGGGGTTACAATGAGCAGTTCTTC. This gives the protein CASSQDFLAGGYNEQFF.

CDR3 region: CASRAYRGRTEAFF. CDR3 bases: TGTGCCAGCAGGGCCTACAGGGGGCGGACTGAAGCTTTCTTT. V usage is TRBV2 and J usage is TRBJ1-1; the match to TRBD1 covers 9 bases. The junction had 7 bases not matched to a gene; V was cut back by 6 bases and J by 5 bases. Per germline, CDR1 SNHLY and CDR2 FYNNEI. The CDR3 is 14 amino acids. The full variable domain, with the rest looked up from reference TRBV2 and TRBJ1-1, is EPEVTQTPSHQVTQMGQEVILRCVPISNHLYFYWYRQILGQKVEFLVSFYNNEISEKSEIFDDQFSVERPDGSNFTLKIRSTKLEDSAMYFCASRAYRGRTEAFFGQGTRLTVV.

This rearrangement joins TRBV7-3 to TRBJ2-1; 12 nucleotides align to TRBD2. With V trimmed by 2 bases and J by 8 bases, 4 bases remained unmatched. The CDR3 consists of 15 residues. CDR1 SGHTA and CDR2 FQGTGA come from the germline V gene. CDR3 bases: TGTGCCAGCAGCTTACGGACTAGCGGGGATGATGAGCAGTTCTTC. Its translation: CASSLRTSGDDEQFF.

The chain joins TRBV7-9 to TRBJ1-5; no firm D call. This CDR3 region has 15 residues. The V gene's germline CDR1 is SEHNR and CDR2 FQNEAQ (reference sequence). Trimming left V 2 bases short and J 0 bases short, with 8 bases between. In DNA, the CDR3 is TGTGCCAGCAGCTTACGCGGGGATAGCAATCAGCCCCAGCATTTT. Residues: CASSLRGDSNQPQHF.

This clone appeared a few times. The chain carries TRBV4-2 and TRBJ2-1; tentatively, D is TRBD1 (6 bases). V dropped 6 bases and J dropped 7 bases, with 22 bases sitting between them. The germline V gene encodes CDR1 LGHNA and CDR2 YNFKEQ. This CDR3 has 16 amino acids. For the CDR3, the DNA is TGTGCCAGCAGTCACCTAAAGTGGGGGCCCTGGAATGAGCAGTTCTTC. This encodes CASSHLKWGPWNEQFF.

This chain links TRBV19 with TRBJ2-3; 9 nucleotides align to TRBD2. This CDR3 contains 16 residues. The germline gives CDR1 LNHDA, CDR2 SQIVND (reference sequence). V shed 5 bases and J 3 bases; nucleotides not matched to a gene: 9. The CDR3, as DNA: TGTGCCAGTAGTCTGCGGGGGGGAGAGGGAACAGATACGCAGTATTTT. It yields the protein CASSLRGGEGTDTQYF.

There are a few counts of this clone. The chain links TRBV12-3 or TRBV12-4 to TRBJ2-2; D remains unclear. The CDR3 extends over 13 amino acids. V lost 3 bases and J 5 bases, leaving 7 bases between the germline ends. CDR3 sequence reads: CASSFLLTGELFF. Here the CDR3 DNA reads TGTGCCAGCAGTTTTCTTCTAACCGGGGAGCTGTTTTTT.

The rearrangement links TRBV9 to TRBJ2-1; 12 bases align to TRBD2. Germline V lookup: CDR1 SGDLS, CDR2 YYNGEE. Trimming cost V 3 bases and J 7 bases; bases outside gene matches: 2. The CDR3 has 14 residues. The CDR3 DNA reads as TGTGCCAGCAGCGAGACTAGCGGGAGTAATGAGCAGTTCTTC. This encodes CASSETSGSNEQFF.

The CDR3 DNA sequence: TGTGCCAGCAGTTTAGAGGGATCCTACGAGCAGTACTTC. It is translated as CASSLEGSYEQYF. The V and J genes are TRBV28 and TRBJ2-7; possibly TRBD2 for D (5 bases). The V end lost 2 bases, the J end lost 1 base, and 6 bases lay between the germline ends. Germline lookup yields CDR1 MDHEN and CDR2 SYDVKM. CDR3 size: 13 residues. The full variable domain, rest sourced from reference TRBV28 and TRBJ2-7, is DVKVTQSSRYLVKRTGEKVFLECVQDMDHENMFWYRQDPGLGLRLIYFSYDVKMKEKGDIPEGYSVSREKKERFSLILESASTNQTSMYLCASSLEGSYEQYFGPGTRLTVT.

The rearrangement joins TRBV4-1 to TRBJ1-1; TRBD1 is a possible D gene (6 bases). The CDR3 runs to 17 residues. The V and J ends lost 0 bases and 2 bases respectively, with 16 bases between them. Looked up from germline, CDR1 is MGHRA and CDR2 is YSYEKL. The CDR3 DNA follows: TGCGCCAGCAGCCAAGATCTTATGGGACAAAAAAACACTGAAGCTTTCTTT. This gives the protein CASSQDLMGQKNTEAFF.

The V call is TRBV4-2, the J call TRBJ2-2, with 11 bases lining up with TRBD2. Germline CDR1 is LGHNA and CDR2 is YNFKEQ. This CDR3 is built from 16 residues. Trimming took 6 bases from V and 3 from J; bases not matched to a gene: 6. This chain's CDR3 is CASRLTSGGYTGELFF. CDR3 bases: TGTGCCAGCAGGCTTACTAGCGGGGGTTACACCGGGGAGCTGTTTTTT.

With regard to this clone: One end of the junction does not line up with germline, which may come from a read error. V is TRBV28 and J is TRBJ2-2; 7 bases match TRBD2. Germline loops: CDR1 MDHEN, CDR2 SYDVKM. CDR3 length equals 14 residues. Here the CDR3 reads CVSSGSGEGGELFF. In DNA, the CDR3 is TGTGTCAGCAGTGGTTCGGGGGAGGGCGGGGAGCTGTTTTTT.

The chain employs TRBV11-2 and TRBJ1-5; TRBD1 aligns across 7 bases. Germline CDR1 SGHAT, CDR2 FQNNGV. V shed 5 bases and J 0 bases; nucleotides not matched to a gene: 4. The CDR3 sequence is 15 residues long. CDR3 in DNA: TGTGCCAGCAGCCCCGGGACAGCTAGCAATCAGCCCCAGCATTTT. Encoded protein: CASSPGTASNQPQHF.

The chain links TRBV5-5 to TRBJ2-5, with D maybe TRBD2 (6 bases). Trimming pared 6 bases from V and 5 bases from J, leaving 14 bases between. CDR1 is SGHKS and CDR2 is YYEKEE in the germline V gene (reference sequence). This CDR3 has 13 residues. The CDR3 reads CASITPGVETQYF. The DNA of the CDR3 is TGTGCCAGCATTACCCCGGGGGTGGAGACCCAGTACTTC. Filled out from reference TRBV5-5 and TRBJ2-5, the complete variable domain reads DAGVTQSPTHLIKTRGQQVTLRCSPISGHKSVSWYQQVLGQGPQFIFQYYEKEERGRGNFPDRFSARQFPNYSSELNVNALLLGDSALYLCASITPGVETQYFGPGTRLLVL.

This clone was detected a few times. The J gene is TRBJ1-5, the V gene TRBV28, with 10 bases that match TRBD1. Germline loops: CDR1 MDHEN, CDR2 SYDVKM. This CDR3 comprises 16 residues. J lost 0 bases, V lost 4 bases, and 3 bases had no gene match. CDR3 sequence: CASSSGQGVSNQPQHF. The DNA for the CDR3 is TGTGCCAGCAGTTCCGGACAGGGGGTTAGCAATCAGCCCCAGCATTTT.

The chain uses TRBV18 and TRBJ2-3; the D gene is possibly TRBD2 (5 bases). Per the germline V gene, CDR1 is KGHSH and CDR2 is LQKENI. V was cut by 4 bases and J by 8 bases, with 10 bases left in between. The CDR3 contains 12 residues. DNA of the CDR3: TGTGCCAGCTCACTGCCACGGGGTACGCAGTATTTT. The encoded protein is CASSLPRGTQYF.

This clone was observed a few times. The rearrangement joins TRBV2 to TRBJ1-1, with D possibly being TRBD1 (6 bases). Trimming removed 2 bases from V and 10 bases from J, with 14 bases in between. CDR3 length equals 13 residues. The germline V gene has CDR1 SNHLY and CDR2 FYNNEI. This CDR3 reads CASSEQGPGGAFF. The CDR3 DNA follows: TGTGCCAGCAGTGAACAGGGGCCGGGGGGAGCTTTCTTT.

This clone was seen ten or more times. The CDR3 nucleotides are TGTGCCAGCAGGGCAGTCCTCTATAATTCACCCCTCCACTTT. Its protein product is CASRAVLYNSPLHF. J is TRBJ1-6 and V is TRBV6-5; D gene uncertain. V lost 6 bases to trimming and J lost 3 bases, with 9 bases between them. The CDR3 is 14 amino acids. Germline V lookup: CDR1 MNHEY, CDR2 SVGAGI.

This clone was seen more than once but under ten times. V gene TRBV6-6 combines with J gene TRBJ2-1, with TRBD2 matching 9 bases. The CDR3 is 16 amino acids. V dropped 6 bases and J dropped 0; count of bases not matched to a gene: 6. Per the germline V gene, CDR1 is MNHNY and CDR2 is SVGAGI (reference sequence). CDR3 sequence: CASSPSSGSSYNEQFF. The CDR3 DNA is TGTGCCAGCAGCCCTAGTAGCGGGAGCTCCTACAATGAGCAGTTCTTC.

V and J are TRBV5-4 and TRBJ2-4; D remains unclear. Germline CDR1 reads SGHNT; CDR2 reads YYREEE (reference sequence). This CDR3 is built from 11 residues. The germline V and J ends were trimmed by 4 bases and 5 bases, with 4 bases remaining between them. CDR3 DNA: TGTGCCAGCAGCCGGGAAAACATTCAGTACTTC. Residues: CASSRENIQYF. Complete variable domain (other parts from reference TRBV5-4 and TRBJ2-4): ETGVTQSPTHLIKTRGQQVTLRCSSQSGHNTVSWYQQALGQGPQFIFQYYREEENGRGNFPPRFSGLQFPNYSSELNVNALELDDSALYLCASSRENIQYFGAGTRLSVL.

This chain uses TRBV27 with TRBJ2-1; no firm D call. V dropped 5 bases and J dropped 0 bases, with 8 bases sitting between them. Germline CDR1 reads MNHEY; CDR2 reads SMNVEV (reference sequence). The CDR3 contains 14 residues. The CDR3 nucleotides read TGTGCCAGCAGTGGGCTTACCTCCTACAATGAGCAGTTCTTC. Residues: CASSGLTSYNEQFF.

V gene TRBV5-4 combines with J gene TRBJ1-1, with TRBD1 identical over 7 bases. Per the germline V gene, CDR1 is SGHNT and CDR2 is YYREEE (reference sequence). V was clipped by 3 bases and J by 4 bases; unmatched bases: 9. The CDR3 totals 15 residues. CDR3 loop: CASSSKRQGGTEAFF. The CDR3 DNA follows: TGTGCCAGCAGCTCAAAAAGACAGGGAGGCACTGAAGCTTTCTTT.

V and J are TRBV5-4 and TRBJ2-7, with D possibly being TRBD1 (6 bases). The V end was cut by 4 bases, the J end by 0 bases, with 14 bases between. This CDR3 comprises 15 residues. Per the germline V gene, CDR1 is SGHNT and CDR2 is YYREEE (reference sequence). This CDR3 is CASSPLGGTSYEQYF. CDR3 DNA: TGTGCCAGCAGCCCCCTAGGGGGAACCTCCTACGAGCAGTACTTC.

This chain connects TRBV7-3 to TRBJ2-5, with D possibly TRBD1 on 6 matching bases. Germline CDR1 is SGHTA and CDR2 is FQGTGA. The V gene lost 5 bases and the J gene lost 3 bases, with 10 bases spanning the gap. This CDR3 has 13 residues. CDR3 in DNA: TGTGCCAGCAGCCTCCGACAGGAAGAGACCCAGTACTTC. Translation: CASSLRQEETQYF.